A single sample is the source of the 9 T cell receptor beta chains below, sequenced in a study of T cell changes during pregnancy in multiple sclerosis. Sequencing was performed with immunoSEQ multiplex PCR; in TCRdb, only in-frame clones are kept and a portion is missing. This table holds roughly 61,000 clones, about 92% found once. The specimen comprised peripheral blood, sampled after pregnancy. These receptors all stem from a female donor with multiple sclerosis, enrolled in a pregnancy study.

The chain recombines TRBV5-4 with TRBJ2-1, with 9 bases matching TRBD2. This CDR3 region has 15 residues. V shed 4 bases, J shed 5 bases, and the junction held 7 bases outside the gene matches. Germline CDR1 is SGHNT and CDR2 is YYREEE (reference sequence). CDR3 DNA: TGTGCCAGCAGCGAGGGACTAGCCACCCACAATGAGCAGTTCTTC. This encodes CASSEGLATHNEQFF.

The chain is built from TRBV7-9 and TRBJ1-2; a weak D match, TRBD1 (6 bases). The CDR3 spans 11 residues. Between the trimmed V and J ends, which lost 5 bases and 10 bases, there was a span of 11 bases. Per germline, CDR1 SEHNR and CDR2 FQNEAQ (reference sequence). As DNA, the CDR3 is TGTGCCAGCAGCACCCGGACAGACTACACCTTC. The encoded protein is CASSTRTDYTF.

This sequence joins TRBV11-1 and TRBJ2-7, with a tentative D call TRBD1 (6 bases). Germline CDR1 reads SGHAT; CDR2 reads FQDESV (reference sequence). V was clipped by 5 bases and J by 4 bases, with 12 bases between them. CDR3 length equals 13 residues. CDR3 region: CASSIKDSYEQYF. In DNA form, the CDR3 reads TGTGCCAGCAGCATTAAGGACAGTTACGAGCAGTACTTC.

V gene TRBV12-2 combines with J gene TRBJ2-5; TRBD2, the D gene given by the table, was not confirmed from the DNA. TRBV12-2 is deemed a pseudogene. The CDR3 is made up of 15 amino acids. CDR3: CASRLSPGDQETQYF. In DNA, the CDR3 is TGTGCAAGTCGCTTATCTCCCGGGGACCAAGAGACCCAGTACTTC.

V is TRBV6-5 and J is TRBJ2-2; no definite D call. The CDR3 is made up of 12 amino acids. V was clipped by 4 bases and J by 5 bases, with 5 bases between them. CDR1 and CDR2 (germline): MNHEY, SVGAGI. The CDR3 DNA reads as TGTGCCAGCAGTTCCCGGACCGGGGAGCTGTTTTTT. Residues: CASSSRTGELFF.

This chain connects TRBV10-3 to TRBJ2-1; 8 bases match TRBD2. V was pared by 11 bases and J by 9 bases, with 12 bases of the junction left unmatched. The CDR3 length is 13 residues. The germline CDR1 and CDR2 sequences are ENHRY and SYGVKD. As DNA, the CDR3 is TGTGCCGGGGGTGAGCGGGAGAGTAGTGAGCAGTTCTTC. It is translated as CAGGERESSEQFF.

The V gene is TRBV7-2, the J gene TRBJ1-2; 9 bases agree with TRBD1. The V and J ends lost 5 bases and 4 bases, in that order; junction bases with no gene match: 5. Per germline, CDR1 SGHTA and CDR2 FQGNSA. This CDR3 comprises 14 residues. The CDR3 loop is CASSAGTGSYGYTF. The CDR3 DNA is TGTGCCAGCAGCGCCGGGACAGGGAGCTATGGCTACACCTTC.

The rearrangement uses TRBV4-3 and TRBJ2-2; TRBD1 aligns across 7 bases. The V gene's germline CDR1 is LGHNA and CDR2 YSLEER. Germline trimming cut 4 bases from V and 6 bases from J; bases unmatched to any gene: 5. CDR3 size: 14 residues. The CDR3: CASSPDRISGELFF. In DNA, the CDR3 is TGCGCCAGCAGCCCGGACAGGATCTCCGGGGAGCTGTTTTTT.

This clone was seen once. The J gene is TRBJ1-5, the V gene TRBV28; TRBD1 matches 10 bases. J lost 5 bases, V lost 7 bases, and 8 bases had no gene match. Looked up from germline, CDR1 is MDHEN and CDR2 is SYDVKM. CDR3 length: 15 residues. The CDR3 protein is CASNRQGAGYQPQHF. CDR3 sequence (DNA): TGTGCCAGCAACCGACAGGGGGCCGGGTATCAGCCCCAGCATTTT.